This is a list of T cell receptor beta chains from one sample in a study of T-cell reconstitution after alpha-beta-depleted transplantation in children. TCRdb ran MiXCR on the PCR reads and lists one entry per CDR3 protein. The sample shows some 550,000 distinct CDR3 sequences, 20% to 25% of them seen only once. The input for sequencing was PBMCs, mostly from graft donor cells, taken 360 days after TCRalphabeta/CD19-depleted stem cell transplant. Source of these receptors: a boy younger than two who had a stem cell transplant for acute myeloid leukemia, so the T cells may come from the graft donor. Each CDR3 is given with its conserved first and last residue. D genes are given only for firm matches. Rows give clone size only sometimes, using once, few, many, or a class for an expanded clone.

j_call | clone_size | d_call | cdr3_length | v_call | cdr3_nt | cdr3_aa
TRBJ2-3 | few | NA | 18 | TRBV4-2 | TGTGCCAGCAGCCCCGGGCTGGGGATACTTTTCGCGTCAGATACGCAGTATTTT | CASSPGLGILFASDTQYF
TRBJ2-6 | once | NA | 16 | TRBV7-8 | TGTGCCAGCAGACGACCTGTCAGATCTGGGGCCAACGTCCTGACTTTC | CASRRPVRSGANVLTF
TRBJ2-3 | few | TRBD1 | 16 | TRBV20-1 | TGCAGTGCTAGGGACTCCGGGACAGGGAGCCCAGATACGCAGTATTTT | CSARDSGTGSPDTQYF
TRBJ2-1 | many | NA | 18 | TRBV5-1 | TGCGCCAGCAGCGCCGGTGGGTCGTTCCAAAGCTCCTACAATGAGCAGTTCTTC | CASSAGGSFQSSYNEQFF
TRBJ2-3 | NA | NA | 16 | TRBV18 | TGTGCCAGCTCACCAAGGCCAGGGAGCGGCACAGATACGCAGTATTTT | CASSPRPGSGTDTQYF
TRBJ1-2 | NA | NA | 15 | TRBV4-1 | TGCGCCAGCAGCCAAGATCGGGGGGATTCGGTTGGCTACACCTTC | CASSQDRGDSVGYTF
TRBJ1-2 | many | NA | 18 | TRBV6-5 | TGTGCCAGCAGTTACTGGGGGGAGAGTGGCCTTTGGGACTATGGCTACACCTTC | CASSYWGESGLWDYGYTF
TRBJ2-3 | many | TRBD1 | 14 | TRBV10-3 | TGTGCCATCAGTGATGGACAGGGGAGGCATACGCAGTATTTT | CAISDGQGRHTQYF
TRBJ1-5 | NA | NA | 14 | TRBV12-3/TRBV12-4 | TGTGCCAGCAGTCCCCCTGTGGGCAATCAGCCCCAGCATTTT | CASSPPVGNQPQHF
TRBJ1-6 | NA | NA | 15 | TRBV6-1 | TGTGCCAGCAGCCCCGGGGTCCCTGGGGCTTCACCCCTCCACTTT | CASSPGVPGASPLHF
TRBJ2-4 | NA | NA | 17 | TRBV15 | TGTGCCACCAGCAGAGAACTTAAACTCTTAGCCAAAAACATTCAGTACTTC | CATSRELKLLAKNIQYF
TRBJ1-6 | once | NA | 16 | TRBV6-2/TRBV6-3 | TGTGCCAGCAGCACCTACTTGATGACCGATAATTCACCCCTCCACTTT | CASSTYLMTDNSPLHF
TRBJ1-6 | many | NA | 15 | TRBV3-1 | TGTGCCAGCCAGGAGGCAAGCTCCTATAATTCACCCCTCCACTTT | CASQEASSYNSPLHF
TRBJ2-3 | NA | TRBD1 | 14 | TRBV2 | TGTGCCAGCCGGGACAGACAAACCACAGATACGCAGTATTTT | CASRDRQTTDTQYF
TRBJ2-3 | many | NA | 14 | TRBV20-1 | TGCAGTGCTAGGAAAACTCTAAGCACAGATACGCAGTATTTT | CSARKTLSTDTQYF
TRBJ2-1 | many | NA | 14 | TRBV12-3/TRBV12-4 | TGTGCCAGCTGTTTTCGACACTCCTACAATGAGCAGTTCTTC | CASCFRHSYNEQFF
TRBJ2-3 | few | NA | 15 | TRBV6-5 | TGTGCCAGCAGTTCCCCGAATACAAGCACAGATACGCAGTATTTT | CASSSPNTSTDTQYF
TRBJ2-3 | few | TRBD2 | 13 | TRBV29-1 | TGCAGCGTTTGGGTAGCGGGGGGAGATACGCAGTATTTT | CSVWVAGGDTQYF
TRBJ1-2 | few | TRBD1 | 17 | TRBV10-3 | TGTGCCACCTACGGCATGAGGACAGGGACGACTAACTATGGCTACACCTTC | CATYGMRTGTTNYGYTF
TRBJ1-1 | few | NA | 15 | TRBV4-3 | TGCGCCAGCAGCTACGGGGTTGCGGTGAACACTGAAGCTTTCTTT | CASSYGVAVNTEAFF
TRBJ1-5 | NA | TRBD1 | 14 | TRBV30 | TGTGCCTGGAGTGGGGACAGGGATCTTCAGCCCCAGCATTTT | CAWSGDRDLQPQHF
TRBJ2-5 | many | TRBD1 | 14 | TRBV4-1 | TGCGCCAGCAGCCGGACAGGGGGACAAGAGACCCAGTACTTC | CASSRTGGQETQYF
TRBJ2-1 | many | NA | 11 | TRBV29-1 | TGCAGCGTTGACCTTTTCGCAGGGCAGTTCTTC | CSVDLFAGQFF
TRBJ1-2 | many | TRBD1 | 14 | TRBV5-1 | TGCGCCAGCAGCGCGAACCGGGACAGCTATGGCTACACCTTC | CASSANRDSYGYTF
TRBJ2-1 | few | TRBD1 | 15 | TRBV5-1 | TGCGCCAGCAGCTGGACAGGGGGATTAAACAATGAGCAGTTCTTC | CASSWTGGLNNEQFF
TRBJ2-1 | NA | NA | 13 | TRBV11-2 | TGTGCCAGCAGCTTAGACAGGGGCTGGGAGCAGTTCTTC | CASSLDRGWEQFF
TRBJ1-5 | many | NA | 13 | TRBV20-1 | TGCAGTGCTAGTGTAACGGGGAACCAGCCCCAGCATTTT | CSASVTGNQPQHF
TRBJ2-6 | NA | NA | 16 | TRBV10-3 | TGTGCCATCAGTGAGTCAGCGGTCTCTGGGGCCAACGTCCTGACTTTC | CAISESAVSGANVLTF
TRBJ2-1 | many | NA | 11 | TRBV25-1 | TGTGCCAGCAGTGAATATAGCGAGCAGTTCTTC | CASSEYSEQFF
TRBJ1-1 | few | NA | 15 | TRBV7-2 | TGTGCCAGCAGCTTAGTTGGGGGTTCGGTCACTGAAGCTTTCTTT | CASSLVGGSVTEAFF
TRBJ2-2 | few | NA | 16 | TRBV9 | TGTGCCAGCAGCGTATCCGGGGGCCGGTACGACGGGGAGCTGTTTTTT | CASSVSGGRYDGELFF
TRBJ1-1 | NA | NA | 14 | TRBV28 | TGTGCCAGCAGTTTAGCAGGGTCGCACACTGAAGCTTTCTTT | CASSLAGSHTEAFF
TRBJ2-7 | many | TRBD1 | 15 | TRBV29-1 | TGCAGCGTTGAAATCCCCGGGACAGGGGACTACGAGCAGTACTTC | CSVEIPGTGDYEQYF
TRBJ2-3 | many | NA | 12 | TRBV10-3 | TGTGCCATCAGTGACCACACAGATACGCAGTATTTT | CAISDHTDTQYF
TRBJ2-3 | many | TRBD2 | 16 | TRBV20-1 | TGCAGTGCTAGGGCGGGACTAGCGGGGGGCACAGATACGCAGTATTTT | CSARAGLAGGTDTQYF
TRBJ2-3 | NA | TRBD2 | 15 | TRBV20-1 | TGCAGTGCTCTTAGCGGGGGGCTCAACACAGATACGCAGTATTTT | CSALSGGLNTDTQYF